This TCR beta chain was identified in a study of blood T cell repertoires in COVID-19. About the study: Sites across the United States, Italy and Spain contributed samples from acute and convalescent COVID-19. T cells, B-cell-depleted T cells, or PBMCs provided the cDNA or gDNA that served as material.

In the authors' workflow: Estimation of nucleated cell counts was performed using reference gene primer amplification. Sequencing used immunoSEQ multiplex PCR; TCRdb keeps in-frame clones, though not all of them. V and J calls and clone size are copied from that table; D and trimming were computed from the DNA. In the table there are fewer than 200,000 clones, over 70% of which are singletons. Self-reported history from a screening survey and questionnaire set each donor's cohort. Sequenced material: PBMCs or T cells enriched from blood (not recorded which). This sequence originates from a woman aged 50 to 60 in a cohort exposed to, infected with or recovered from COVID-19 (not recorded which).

In DNA form, the CDR3 reads TGTGCCAGCAGGACAAGTCAGGTAGAGACCCAGTACTTC. Translation: CASRTSQVETQYF. The chain uses TRBV6-5 and TRBJ2-5; D is undetermined. The germline V gene has CDR1 MNHEY and CDR2 SVGAGI. The ends were cut back, 6 bases at V and 4 bases at J, with 12 bases in the middle. The CDR3 is 13 residues long.